The clone carrying this TCR beta chain was seen a handful of times. The entry originates in a study of T cells in Graves' hyperthyroidism and ophthalmopathy. Authors of the study amplified TCR beta CDR3 regions from RNA transcripts. First-round RT-PCR with HTBI primers amplified the TCR CDR3 region. TCRdb recomputed calls from the multiplex PCR reads with MiXCR, one row per CDR3 protein. Of fewer than 750,000 distinct CDR3 sequences in the sample, around 46% are singletons; the top ten hold approximately 8.4%. Germline V gene data show CDR1 as KGHSH and CDR2 as LQKENI. V lost 2 bases and J 4 bases, leaving 14 bases between the germline ends. This CDR3 has 15 amino acids.

The sequenced sample consisted of peripheral blood or thyroid tissue (not recorded which). The chain couples TRBV18 to TRBJ2-5, with D possibly matching TRBD2 (5 bases). This TCR came from a young woman with Graves' hyperthyroidism. The CDR3 bases are TGTGCCAGCTCACCATCTGACGGACTTCTAGAGACCCAGTACTTC. The encoded protein is CASSPSDGLLETQYF.